The T cell receptor beta chain under discussion was sequenced for a study of PD-1 blockade in classical Hodgkin lymphoma. Whole-study results and caveats: Repertoire differences lack defined causes, possibly disease activity or prior therapy. By C4D1 there was a significant rise in CD4+ TCR diversity but not in CD8+ TCR diversity. Baseline diversity resembling that of newly diagnosed patients was seen in complete responders.

Worth noting for this clone: The antigen is not known.

Each patient experienced a relapse that followed autologous stem cell transplantation, and brentuximab vedotin exposure varied. Through magnetic negative selection, CD8+ T cells were separated from PBMCs that had been thawed. The study recorded best responses of complete response, partial response or progressive disease. TCRdb's copy holds only in-frame clones and misses some; the assay was immunoSEQ multiplex PCR. The sample has about 27,000 clones; just over 85% are singletons. The CDR3 runs to 11 residues. The sequence came from a human donor with classical Hodgkin lymphoma. This rearrangement joins TRBV21-1 to TRBJ1-2; the table gives TRBD1 as D, unverified against the DNA. TRBV21-1 is designated a pseudogene. The source material was CD8+ T cells from blood, sampled at baseline. The CDR3 nucleotides are TGTGCCACCGGACAGAACTATGGCTACACCTTC. Translating it yields CATGQNYGYTF.